This TCR beta chain was documented in a study of T cells in Graves' hyperthyroidism and ophthalmopathy. This clonotype was found many times. Using RNA transcripts as the source, TCR beta CDR3 regions were amplified. The HTBI set primed first-round TCR CDR3 RT-PCR. Each CDR3 protein gets one entry after TCRdb re-called the multiplex PCR reads with MiXCR. The sample includes about 350,000 distinct CDR3 sequences, around 18% seen only once; the top ten take around a sixth. Clinical Activity Scores of at least 3, NOSPECS grades of at least 4 and durations under 3 months characterized ophthalmopathy patients. The CDR3 has 15 amino acids. Germline V gives CDR1 MDHEN, CDR2 SYDVKM. Trimming stripped 7 bases from V and 0 bases from J, with 13 bases between.

The receptor comes from a woman aged 40-49 years with Graves' ophthalmopathy. Material: blood. This chain uses TRBV28 with TRBJ1-5, with D tentatively TRBD1 (5 bases). The CDR3 region is CASISGAYSNQPQHF. CDR3 coding DNA: TGTGCCAGCATAAGCGGGGCGTATAGCAATCAGCCCCAGCATTTT.